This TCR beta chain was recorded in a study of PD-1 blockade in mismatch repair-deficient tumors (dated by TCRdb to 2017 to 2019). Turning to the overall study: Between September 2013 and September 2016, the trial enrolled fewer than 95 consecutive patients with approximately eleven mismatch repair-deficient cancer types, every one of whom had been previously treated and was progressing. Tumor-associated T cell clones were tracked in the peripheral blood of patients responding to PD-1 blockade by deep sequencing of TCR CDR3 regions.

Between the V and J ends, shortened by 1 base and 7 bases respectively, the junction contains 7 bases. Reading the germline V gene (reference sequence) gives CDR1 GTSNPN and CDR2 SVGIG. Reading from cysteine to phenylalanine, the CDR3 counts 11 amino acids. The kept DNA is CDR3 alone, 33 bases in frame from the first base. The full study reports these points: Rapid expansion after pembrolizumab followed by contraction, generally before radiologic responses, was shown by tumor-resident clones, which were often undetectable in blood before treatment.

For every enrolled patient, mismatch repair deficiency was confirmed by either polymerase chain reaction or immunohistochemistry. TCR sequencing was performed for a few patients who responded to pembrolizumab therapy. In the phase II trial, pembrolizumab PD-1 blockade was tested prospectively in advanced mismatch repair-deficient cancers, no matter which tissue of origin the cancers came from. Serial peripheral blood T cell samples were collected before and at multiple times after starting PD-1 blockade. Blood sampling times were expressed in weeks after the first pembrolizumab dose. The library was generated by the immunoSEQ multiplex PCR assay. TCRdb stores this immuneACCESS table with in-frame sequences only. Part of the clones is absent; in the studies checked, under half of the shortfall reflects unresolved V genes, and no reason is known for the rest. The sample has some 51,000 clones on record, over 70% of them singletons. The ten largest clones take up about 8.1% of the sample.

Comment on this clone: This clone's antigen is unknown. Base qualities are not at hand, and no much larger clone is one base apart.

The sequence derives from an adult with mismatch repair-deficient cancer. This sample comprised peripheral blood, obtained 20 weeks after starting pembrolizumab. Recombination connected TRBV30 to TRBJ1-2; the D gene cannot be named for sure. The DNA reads TGTGCCTGGAGTGACGAGGGTGGCTACACCTTC. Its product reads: CAWSDEGGYTF.